These 6 T cell receptor beta chains were sequenced from one sample in a study of CXCR3-negative and CXCR3-positive naive CD8 T cells (dated by TCRdb to the late 2010s). Results and caveats for the whole study, not just this receptor: TRB CDR3s from CXCR3-positive naive cells showed higher hydrophobicity (lower Kidera factor 4), lower energy, and higher strength and volume indices than CXCR3-negative naive cells.

For these TCRs, the target antigens are not known. TCRdb records NextSeq 550 as the sequencer. The Human TCR Profiling Kit (MiLaboratory) was used to prepare UMI-labeled 5' RACE TRB cDNA libraries. Reprocessed by TCRdb, the reads give a single entry per CDR3 protein sequence, without DNA. The sample table holds some 150,000 distinct CDR3 sequences. The biggest ten clones account for 0.45% to 0.6% of the sample. Material for sequencing was naive CXCR3+ CD8+ T cells from blood. The sample's cell subset or site label, decoded: CD45RO-CCR7+CD27+CD95- naive CD8+ T cells expressing CXCR3 (TNR3+). These receptors all come from a human donor in good health. Some clones in this sample may be carry-over from other donors' samples.

V is TRBV15 and J is TRBJ2-1. CDR1 is LNHNV and CDR2 is YYDKDF in the germline V gene (reference sequence). This CDR3 is built from 14 residues. The CDR3 loop reads CATSNRASYNEQFF.

The chain has TRBV7-8 and TRBJ2-7; the D gene TCRdb calls, TRBD1, cannot be checked with no DNA. The CDR3 consists of 14 residues. Germline V lookup: CDR1 SGHVS, CDR2 FQNEAQ. CDR3 region: CASSGGQAAYEQYF.

This chain joins TRBV7-9 and TRBJ2-5. The CDR3 extends over 16 amino acids. CDR1 is SEHNR, CDR2 FQNEAQ, per germline (reference sequence). This chain's CDR3 is CASSLGVGRNPETQYF. The entire variable domain, with the rest obtained from reference TRBV7-9 and TRBJ2-5, is as follows: DTGVSQNPRHKITKRGQNVTFRCDPISEHNRLYWYRQTLGQGPEFLTYFQNEAQLEKSRLLSDRFSAERPKGSFSTLEIQRTEQGDSAMYLCASSLGVGRNPETQYFGPGTRLLVL.

This chain uses TRBV14 with TRBJ2-2. The CDR3 runs 16 residues. From germline, CDR1 is SGHDN and CDR2 FVKESK. This CDR3 reads CASSQDRQPNTGELFF.

The chain employs TRBV2 and TRBJ1-4. The CDR3 consists of 14 residues. Germline V gene lookup returns CDR1 SNHLY and CDR2 FYNNEI. CDR3 sequence reads: CASSEEITNEKLFF.

The chain couples TRBV10-3 to TRBJ1-1. Germline CDR1 ENHRY, CDR2 SYGVKD. The CDR3 is 14 amino acids. The CDR3 protein is CAISEYGLNTEAFF.